The entry below describes one TCR beta chain. What it binds is unknown. This sample was taken from a study of siplizumab effects on memory and regulatory T cells. The germline V and J ends were trimmed by 5 bases and 1 base, with 15 bases remaining between them. Germline loops: CDR1 MNHEY, CDR2 SMNVEV (reference sequence). The length of the CDR3 is 17 residues. Study-wide points: Alloreactive sequences tracing back to unstimulated CD4+ memory cells fell significantly with siplizumab.

The protocol was immunoSEQ multiplex PCR, while the TCRdb copy is restricted to in-frame clones and leaves out a portion. The sample lists about 87,000 clones, 70% to 90% occurring once. J is TRBJ2-6 and V is TRBV27; D is ambiguous. This TCR was recovered from a human donor in good health. Sequences were obtained from CD4+ T cells sorted from blood. CDR3 nucleotides: TGTGCCAGCAGTATACTGGGCGTCTCGTCTGGGGCCAACGTCCTGACTTTC. It encodes CASSILGVSSGANVLTF.